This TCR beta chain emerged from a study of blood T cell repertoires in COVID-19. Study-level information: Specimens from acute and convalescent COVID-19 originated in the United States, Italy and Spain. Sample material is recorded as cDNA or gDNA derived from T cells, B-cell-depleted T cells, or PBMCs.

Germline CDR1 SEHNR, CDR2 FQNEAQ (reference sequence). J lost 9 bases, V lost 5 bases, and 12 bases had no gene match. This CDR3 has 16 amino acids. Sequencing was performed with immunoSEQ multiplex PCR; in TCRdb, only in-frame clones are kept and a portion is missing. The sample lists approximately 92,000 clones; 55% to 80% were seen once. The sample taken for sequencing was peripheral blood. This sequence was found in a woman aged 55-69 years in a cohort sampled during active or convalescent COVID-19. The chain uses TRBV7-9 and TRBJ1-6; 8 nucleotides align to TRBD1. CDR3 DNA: TGTGCCAGCAGCCCCCACCCGGACAGGGAAATTTCACCCCTCCACTTT. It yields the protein CASSPHPDREISPLHF.